Presented here are 10 T cell receptor beta chains from one specimen sequenced in a study of graft-versus-host responses after intestinal transplantation. Their antigens are not known. Only in-frame clones appear in the TCRdb table, and some are missing; sequencing was by immunoSEQ multiplex PCR. Among more than 65,000 clones listed, about 80% were seen once. The material sequenced was unstimulated CD4+ T cells sorted from spleen or lymph node cells, taken before transplant. The source of these receptors is a human donor who was the organ donor for an intestinal transplant.

This chain links TRBV30 with TRBJ2-3; 7 positions agree with TRBD2. Germline CDR1 and CDR2: GTSNPN and SVGIG (reference sequence). The J segment lost 2 bases and the V segment lost 4 bases, leaving 18 bases of the junction unmatched. The CDR3 loop spans 18 amino acids. Here the CDR3 reads CAWIRAGNRGSLTDTQYF. In DNA form, the CDR3 reads TGTGCCTGGATAAGAGCGGGGAATCGGGGAAGCCTCACAGATACGCAGTATTTT.

The gene calls are TRBV2 and TRBJ2-6; a possible D gene is TRBD1 (6 bases). In germline, CDR1 is SNHLY, CDR2 FYNNEI. The CDR3 is made up of 16 amino acids. V shed 4 bases and J shed 1 base, with 11 bases lying between them. DNA of the CDR3: TGTGCCAGCAGTGGGACAGCAGCTTCTGGGGCCAACGTCCTGACTTTC. This codes for CASSGTAASGANVLTF.

V and J are TRBV7-9 and TRBJ1-6, with no clear D. Germline V gene lookup returns CDR1 SEHNR and CDR2 FQNEAQ (reference sequence). This CDR3 is built from 13 residues. V was shortened by 4 bases and J by 14 bases, with 15 bases between the two germline ends. The CDR3 bases are TGTGCCAGCAGCTCCGGAACAGCCCCTTCCCTCCACTTT. This sequence encodes CASSSGTAPSLHF.

The chain couples TRBV7-2 to TRBJ2-3; 7 bases are a match to TRBD2. V was pared by 5 bases and J by 3 bases, with 5 bases of the junction left unmatched. In germline, CDR1 is SGHTA, CDR2 FQGNSA. This CDR3 is built from 14 residues. The CDR3 reads CASSLGLETDTQYF. The CDR3 region has the DNA TGTGCCAGCAGCCTCGGACTAGAGACAGATACGCAGTATTTT.

This clone has only one observation. The chain uses TRBV30 and TRBJ1-1; no definite D call. This CDR3 region has 13 residues. Germline CDR1 is GTSNPN and CDR2 is SVGIG (reference sequence). Trimming took off 0 bases at V and 11 bases at J, with 16 bases between the two ends. The CDR3 region is CAWSVPPGSAAFF. DNA of the CDR3: TGTGCCTGGAGTGTCCCACCGGGGAGCGCGGCTTTCTTT.

The J gene is TRBJ2-4, the V gene TRBV25-1; 7 nucleotides match TRBD1. Germline V lookup: CDR1 MGHDK, CDR2 SYGVNS. The length of the CDR3 is 16 residues. V dropped 3 bases and J dropped 13; count of bases not matched to a gene: 18. The DNA for the CDR3 is TGTGCCAGCAGTGACACCTATCCGGGACAGCAATACTTACAGTACTTC. Protein: CASSDTYPGQQYLQYF.

The chain is built from TRBV9 and TRBJ1-1; TRBD1 matches 9 bases. CDR1 and CDR2 (germline): SGDLS, YYNGEE. V shed 3 bases and J 9 bases; nucleotides not matched to a gene: 9. CDR3 size: 14 residues. This CDR3 is CASSGYRGLDQAFF. Here the CDR3 DNA reads TGTGCCAGCAGCGGCTACAGGGGGCTGGATCAAGCTTTCTTT.

The chain links TRBV6-5 to TRBJ1-6; D might be TRBD1 (6 bases). The CDR3 runs to 16 residues. Germline V gene data show CDR1 as MNHEY and CDR2 as SVGAGI. V gave up 4 bases and J gave up 9 bases, with 19 bases separating them. The CDR3 sequence is CASSFTSGARSSPLHF. The CDR3 nucleotides are TGTGCCAGCAGTTTCACATCAGGGGCCAGGAGTTCACCCCTCCACTTT.

The chain joins TRBV7-2 to TRBJ2-7; perhaps TRBD2 as D (6 bases). Trimming took off 5 bases at V and 2 bases at J, with 16 bases between the two ends. The CDR3 extends over 15 amino acids. CDR1 and CDR2 from the germline V gene are SGHTA and FQGNSA. The CDR3 is CASSRRSGGAYEQYV. In nucleotides, the CDR3 is TGTGCCAGCAGCCGCCGAAGTGGAGGGGCCTACGAGCAGTACGTC.

The V gene is TRBV25-1, the J gene TRBJ2-2, with D possibly TRBD1 on 5 matching bases. Per germline, CDR1 MGHDK and CDR2 SYGVNS. The CDR3 loop spans 18 amino acids. V was shortened by 2 bases and J by 0 bases, with 16 bases between the two germline ends. The CDR3 loop is CASSERWEGHPNTGELFF. The CDR3, as DNA: TGTGCCAGCAGTGAACGTTGGGAAGGACACCCGAACACCGGGGAGCTGTTTTTT. Based on the CDR3 plus reference TRBV25-1 and TRBJ2-2, the full variable domain is EADIYQTPRYLVIGTGKKITLECSQTMGHDKMYWYQQDPGMELHLIHYSYGVNSTEKGDLSSESTVSRIRTEHFPLTLESARPSHTSQYLCASSERWEGHPNTGELFFGEGSRLTVL.